This passage covers 17 T cell receptor beta chains from one sample sequenced in a study of blood T cell dynamics during melanoma immunotherapy. As to time point: pre-treatment baseline. Some clones are missing from TCRdb's copy, which holds only in-frame ones; the method was immunoSEQ multiplex PCR. The sample includes roughly 22,000 clones, about 83% of them seen just once. The source was blood, collected from a patient treated with checkpoint blockade. The receptor set was obtained from a human donor with melanoma.

This clone appeared a single time. The CDR3 DNA reads TGTGCCAGCACCACGCGGGGAGGAAACACCATATATTTT. Translated, it gives CASTTRGGNTIYF. This rearrangement joins TRBV11-2 to TRBJ1-3; unclear D gene. The germline V gene has CDR1 SGHAT and CDR2 FQNNGV. The CDR3 totals 13 residues. V was trimmed by 7 bases and J by 4 bases, leaving 11 bases between them.

V and J are TRBV19 and TRBJ1-2; D ambiguous. The CDR3 sequence is 17 residues long. Germline V gene sequence: CDR1 LNHDA, CDR2 SQIVND (reference sequence). V lost 3 bases to trimming and J lost 7 bases, with 24 bases between them. The CDR3 sequence: CASSMRSFQSRLGGYTF. For the CDR3, the DNA is TGTGCCAGTAGTATGAGAAGTTTCCAGTCCCGACTTGGTGGCTACACCTTC.

The chain joins TRBV2 to TRBJ1-1; TRBD1 might be the D (5 bases). Between the trimmed V and J ends, which lost 6 bases and 6 bases, there was a span of 14 bases. Germline V gene data show CDR1 as SNHLY and CDR2 as FYNNEI. The CDR3 is 13 residues long. The CDR3 protein is CASSPGGTSEAFF. In DNA, the CDR3 is TGTGCCAGCAGCCCAGGAGGGACCTCTGAAGCTTTCTTT.

As for this clone: The sample holds other DNA sequences that translate to the same CDR3. The chain combines TRBV7-9 with TRBJ2-3; possibly TRBD2 for D (6 bases). This CDR3 region has 16 residues. Germline V gene lookup returns CDR1 SEHNR and CDR2 FQNEAQ (reference sequence). V shed 5 bases and J shed 0 bases, with 15 bases lying between them. The CDR3 protein is CASSLSLAASTDTQYF. CDR3 sequence (DNA): TGTGCCAGCAGCCTATCTTTAGCGGCTAGCACAGATACGCAGTATTTT.

A single count supports this clone. The chain carries TRBV28 and TRBJ1-2; 8 nucleotides line up with TRBD1. The CDR3 consists of 17 residues. The V gene's germline CDR1 is MDHEN and CDR2 SYDVKM. With V trimmed by 3 bases and J by 4 bases, 13 bases remained unmatched. For the CDR3, the DNA is TGTGCCAGCAGTTTCGGCCTCACCCGGACAGGGCGCTATGGCTACACCTTC. It encodes CASSFGLTRTGRYGYTF.

V gene TRBV6-4 combines with J gene TRBJ1-2, with D possibly matching TRBD1 (5 bases). This CDR3 comprises 15 residues. Trimming cost V 0 bases and J 8 bases, with 16 bases left between them. Germline V CDR1 and CDR2: MRHNA, SNTAGT. The DNA for the CDR3 is TGTGCCAGCAGTGACTCCGGGGGAATGTTTGGCGGCTACACCTTC. Amino acid sequence: CASSDSGGMFGGYTF.

The rearrangement joins TRBV7-3 to TRBJ2-1; 8 bases fit TRBD2. Germline trimming cut 6 bases from V and 0 bases from J; bases unmatched to any gene: 4. CDR3 length equals 15 residues. CDR1 and CDR2 from the germline V gene are SGHTA and FQGTGA. CDR3 sequence: CASRSTSASYNEQFF. CDR3 coding DNA: TGTGCCAGCAGATCGACTAGCGCCTCCTACAATGAGCAGTTCTTC.

This chain connects TRBV28 to TRBJ2-7; possible D gene TRBD1, 5 bases. Germline V gene sequence: CDR1 MDHEN, CDR2 SYDVKM. V gave up 2 bases and J gave up 3 bases, with 5 bases separating them. The CDR3 contains 12 residues. CDR3 residues: CASSLQGYEQYF. Here the CDR3 DNA reads TGTGCCAGCAGTTTACAGGGCTACGAGCAGTACTTC.

This rearrangement joins TRBV6-5 to TRBJ2-7; D is possibly TRBD2 (6 bases). Looked up from germline, CDR1 is MNHEY and CDR2 is SVGAGI. The CDR3 loop spans 14 amino acids. The V end was cut by 5 bases, the J end by 1 base, with 12 bases between. CDR3 sequence: CASSRAGLSYEQYF. The CDR3 DNA reads as TGTGCCAGCAGTAGAGCGGGCCTGTCCTACGAGCAGTACTTC.

The J gene is TRBJ2-6, the V gene TRBV7-2, with D tentatively TRBD2 (7 bases). The V gene lost 5 bases and the J gene lost 2 bases, with 19 bases spanning the gap. The CDR3 sequence is 18 residues long. Germline V gene lookup returns CDR1 SGHTA and CDR2 FQGNSA. The CDR3 nucleotides read TGTGCCAGCAGCCGACCGGGTCCGGGGGGCCCTGGGGCCAACGTCCTGACTTTC. Amino acid sequence: CASSRPGPGGPGANVLTF.

The rearrangement links TRBV9 to TRBJ1-4; TRBD1 is a possible D gene (6 bases). The germline V gene encodes CDR1 SGDLS and CDR2 YYNGEE. The CDR3 is made up of 16 amino acids. The V gene lost 3 bases and the J gene lost 7 bases, with 19 bases spanning the gap. CDR3 in amino acids: CASSAAHSGGSEKLFF. The CDR3, as DNA: TGTGCCAGCAGCGCTGCCCACTCCGGGGGCTCTGAAAAACTGTTTTTT.

The chain recombines TRBV7-2 with TRBJ2-5; 12 nucleotides line up with TRBD2. This CDR3 has 16 amino acids. Germline-derived CDR1 and CDR2 are SGHTA and FQGNSA. V lost 4 bases, J lost 5 bases, and 8 bases stayed unmatched. CDR3 region: CASSSGLAGSGETQYF. CDR3 coding DNA: TGTGCCAGCAGCTCTGGACTAGCGGGATCTGGGGAGACCCAGTACTTC.

This chain uses TRBV19 with TRBJ2-4; the D call may be TRBD1 or TRBD2 (6 bases each). In germline, CDR1 is LNHDA, CDR2 SQIVND (reference sequence). V gave up 2 bases and J gave up 12 bases, with 20 bases separating them. This CDR3 has 15 amino acids. CDR3 DNA sequence: TGTGCCAGTAGTATAATAAGAAGAGGGGGGCTCTATCAGTACTTC. This gives the protein CASSIIRRGGLYQYF.

This clone has more than one count but fewer than ten. The CDR3 coding sequence is TGTGCCAGTAGTATCGGGACCGTCCCGGTGGCTTTCTTT. Translated: CASSIGTVPVAFF. This sequence joins TRBV19 and TRBJ1-1; weak D call: TRBD1 (5 bases). V was pared by 3 bases and J by 11 bases, with 16 bases between. The length of the CDR3 is 13 residues. Germline V CDR1 and CDR2: LNHDA, SQIVND (reference sequence).

This rearrangement joins TRBV5-1 to TRBJ2-3; TRBD1 matches at 8 bases. The J segment lost 4 bases and the V segment lost 0 bases, leaving 1 base of the junction unmatched. The germline V gene has CDR1 SGHRS and CDR2 YFSETQ. This CDR3 contains 14 residues. The CDR3 DNA follows: TGCGCCAGCAGCTTGGGACAGGGGCCAGATACGCAGTATTTT. It specifies CASSLGQGPDTQYF.

V gene TRBV28 combines with J gene TRBJ2-3; a possible D gene is TRBD1 (6 bases). V was clipped by 5 bases and J by 2 bases, with 14 bases between them. Germline-derived CDR1 and CDR2 are MDHEN and SYDVKM. This CDR3 region has 15 residues. The DNA of the CDR3 is TGTGCCAGCAGTGACGGACAGACCTACACAGATACGCAGTATTTT. Translation: CASSDGQTYTDTQYF.

This sequence joins TRBV7-9 and TRBJ2-7; 8 nucleotides align to TRBD2. Germline loops: CDR1 SEHNR, CDR2 FQNEAQ (reference sequence). The CDR3 length is 13 residues. The trim removed 2 bases at V and 3 bases at J, leaving 0 bases unmatched. CDR3 DNA: TGTGCCAGCAGCTTAAGCGGGAGCTACGAGCAGTACTTC. Protein sequence: CASSLSGSYEQYF.